Listed here are 25 T cell receptor beta chains from one sample, sequenced in a study of T cells after posttransplantation cyclophosphamide (TCRdb year 2016). The library was prepared using the immunoSEQ multiplex PCR assay. The immuneACCESS repertoire file appears here via TCRdb, limited to in-frame rearrangements. These files lack a portion of the clones; in checked studies, under half of the deficit traces to unresolved V genes, and the cause of the others is not known. The sample records about 17,000 clones, around 73% of which are singletons. The ten largest clones take up roughly a third of the sample. The treatment or condition label corresponds to: high-dose cyclophosphamide on days +3 and +4 as single-agent GVHD prophylaxis. For conditioning, the PTCy patients got busulfan and fludarabine, then a related or unrelated marrow graft, followed by cyclophosphamide on days +3 and +4. The input for sequencing was CD8+ T cells sorted from PBMCs, taken 1,900 to 2,000 days after a stem cell transplant with posttransplant cyclophosphamide. The receptors derive from a female patient between 35 and 55 years old who received an allogeneic stem cell transplant from a related donor, was CMV-positive, and had no GVHD. Following a transplant, some T lymphocytes may have been derived from the graft donor.

The chain has TRBV12-5 and TRBJ2-1, with 7 nucleotides matching TRBD1. CDR1 is LGHNT, CDR2 FRNRAP, per germline. The CDR3 is made up of 20 amino acids. V lost 6 bases, J lost 0 bases, and 20 bases stayed unmatched. The CDR3 nucleotides are TGTGCTAGTGGCCCAACCCTCACCGTATACAGGGGCAGCTCCTACAATGAGCAGTTCTTC. This translates into CASGPTLTVYRGSSYNEQFF.

This clone was detected a few times. The rearrangement joins TRBV27 to TRBJ1-5, with 9 nucleotides matching TRBD1. J gave up 2 bases and V 5 bases, and 4 bases lay outside the gene matches. The germline gives CDR1 MNHEY, CDR2 SMNVEV (reference sequence). The CDR3 has 15 amino acids. For the CDR3, the DNA is TGTGCCAGCAGTCAACAGGGGGCTGGCAATCAGCCCCAGCATTTT. The encoded protein is CASSQQGAGNQPQHF.

The chain employs TRBV7-3 and TRBJ2-3, with 7 positions matching TRBD2. Germline V gene sequence: CDR1 SGHTA, CDR2 FQGTGA. J gave up 3 bases and V 1 base, and 13 bases lay outside the gene matches. This CDR3 spans 18 amino acids. The CDR3 region is CASSLNGDGGGNTDTQYF. CDR3 nucleotide sequence: TGTGCCAGCAGCTTAAATGGTGATGGCGGGGGTAATACAGATACGCAGTATTTT.

The V and J genes are TRBV4-3 and TRBJ2-5; 12 nucleotides align to TRBD2. V gave up 4 bases and J gave up 1 base; unmatched junction bases: 4. Germline V gene sequence: CDR1 LGHNA, CDR2 YSLEER. This CDR3 is built from 16 residues. This chain's CDR3 is CASSPQTSGGQETQYF. The CDR3 DNA is TGCGCCAGCAGCCCCCAGACTAGCGGGGGCCAAGAGACCCAGTACTTC.

The rearrangement uses TRBV11-2 and TRBJ1-6, with D unclear. CDR1 SGHAT and CDR2 FQNNGV come from the germline V gene. V was clipped by 4 bases and J by 0 bases, with 13 bases between them. The CDR3 extends over 17 amino acids. CDR3: CASSSVVQSSYNSPLHF. CDR3 DNA sequence: TGTGCCAGCAGCTCGGTCGTACAGAGCTCCTATAATTCACCCCTCCACTTT. Together with reference TRBV11-2 and TRBJ1-6, the CDR3 gives the full variable domain: EAGVAQSPRYKIIEKRQSVAFWCNPISGHATLYWYQQILGQGPKLLIQFQNNGVVDDSQLPKDRFSAERLKGVDSTLKIQPAKLEDSAVYLCASSSVVQSSYNSPLHFGNGTRLTVT.

This chain joins TRBV7-9 and TRBJ2-1; 9 positions match TRBD2. CDR1 and CDR2 from the germline V gene are SEHNR and FQNEAQ (reference sequence). The CDR3 loop spans 18 amino acids. The junction had 14 bases not matched to a gene; V was cut back by 4 bases and J by 4 bases. CDR3 nucleotide sequence: TGTGCCAGCAGCTCTCCCAAGGGTAGCGGGGGAACTTACAATGAGCAGTTCTTC. Its translation is CASSSPKGSGGTYNEQFF. The full variable domain, with the rest looked up from reference TRBV7-9 and TRBJ2-1, is DTGVSQNPRHKITKRGQNVTFRCDPISEHNRLYWYRQTLGQGPEFLTYFQNEAQLEKSRLLSDRFSAERPKGSFSTLEIQRTEQGDSAMYLCASSSPKGSGGTYNEQFFGPGTRLTVL.

This clone came up once. The chain employs TRBV27 and TRBJ2-1; D may be TRBD2 (5 bases). The germline gives CDR1 MNHEY, CDR2 SMNVEV (reference sequence). The CDR3 contains 14 residues. The V and J ends lost 3 bases and 5 bases respectively, with 11 bases between them. The CDR3 reads CASSFGLGNNEQFF. For the CDR3, the DNA is TGTGCCAGCAGTTTCGGACTCGGCAACAATGAGCAGTTCTTC.

This clone has just one count. The chain combines TRBV7-8 with TRBJ2-7, with 9 positions matching TRBD1. Germline assignment: CDR1 SGHVS and CDR2 FQNEAQ. V lost 2 bases, J lost 2 bases, and 7 bases stayed unmatched. The CDR3 consists of 16 residues. CDR3 sequence: CASSLKHWTGAYEQYF. In DNA, the CDR3 is TGTGCCAGCAGCTTAAAGCATTGGACAGGGGCCTACGAGCAGTACTTC. The full variable domain, completed using reference TRBV7-8 and TRBJ2-7, is GAGVSQSPRYKVAKRGQDVALRCDPISGHVSLFWYQQALGQGPEFLTYFQNEAQLDKSGLPSDRFFAERPEGSVSTLKIQRTQQEDSAVYLCASSLKHWTGAYEQYFGPGTRLTVT.

The chain recombines TRBV28 with TRBJ2-7; D might be TRBD2 (6 bases). The CDR3 is 16 amino acids. V lost 3 bases, J lost 3 bases, and 18 bases lay in between. Germline CDR1 MDHEN, CDR2 SYDVKM. This CDR3 is CASSFSGAGDRYEQYF. In DNA, the CDR3 is TGTGCCAGCAGTTTTTCCGGAGCGGGCGACCGCTACGAGCAGTACTTC.

The J gene is TRBJ2-7, the V gene TRBV4-1; 8 bases match TRBD2. The CDR3 sequence is 15 residues long. With 0 bases clipped from V and 4 bases from J, the junction kept 5 bases outside the gene matches. Per the germline V gene, CDR1 is MGHRA and CDR2 is YSYEKL. This CDR3 is CASSQESGGDYEQYF. The CDR3 coding sequence is TGCGCCAGCAGCCAAGAAAGCGGGGGAGATTACGAGCAGTACTTC.

This clone turned up a few times. The chain has TRBV7-3 and TRBJ2-2; D is possibly TRBD2 (5 bases). Per the germline V gene, CDR1 is SGHTA and CDR2 is FQGTGA. The CDR3 runs 12 residues. Deletions cut 8 bases from V and 1 base from J, with 5 bases between. CDR3 loop: CASAGNTGELFF. The CDR3 nucleotides read TGTGCCAGCGCGGGGAACACCGGGGAGCTGTTTTTT.

V gene TRBV13 combines with J gene TRBJ2-7, with TRBD1 identical over 9 bases. In germline, CDR1 is PRHDT, CDR2 FYEKMQ (reference sequence). The CDR3 is 15 amino acids. Trimming took 5 bases from V and 1 from J; bases not matched to a gene: 6. The CDR3 DNA is TGTGCCAGCAGCCCCGCCGGACAGGGGTCCTACGAGCAGTACTTC. This encodes CASSPAGQGSYEQYF.

This chain uses TRBV28 with TRBJ1-3; D ambiguous. Trimming pared 3 bases from V and 4 bases from J, leaving 16 bases between. This CDR3 has 16 amino acids. CDR1 MDHEN and CDR2 SYDVKM come from the germline V gene. The CDR3 DNA follows: TGTGCCAGCAGTTTTGGAGGGAGTAGATTAGGAAACACCATATATTTT. It encodes CASSFGGSRLGNTIYF.

The chain links TRBV7-9 to TRBJ2-7, with TRBD2 as a possible D gene (7 bases). V lost 1 base to trimming and J lost 6 bases, with 10 bases between them. Per germline, CDR1 SEHNR and CDR2 FQNEAQ (reference sequence). This CDR3 has 13 amino acids. CDR3 bases: TGTGCCAGCAGCTTAGTAGGGGGGGTCGAGCAGTACTTC. This sequence encodes CASSLVGGVEQYF.

The chain links TRBV5-6 to TRBJ1-3, with a possible D match to TRBD1 (5 bases). Germline loops: CDR1 SGHDT, CDR2 YYEEEE. The CDR3 has 16 residues. Trimming took off 0 bases at V and 3 bases at J, with 13 bases between the two ends. In nucleotides, the CDR3 is TGTGCCAGCAGCTTGGCCGCCAGGGAGGTTGGAAACACCATATATTTT. Translating gives CASSLAAREVGNTIYF.

A single count supports this clone. The chain couples TRBV9 to TRBJ2-7; 11 nucleotides line up with TRBD1. This CDR3 region has 15 residues. The germline V gene encodes CDR1 SGDLS and CDR2 YYNGEE. V trimming: 4 bases; J trimming: 3 bases; junction bases outside the gene matches: 6. CDR3 sequence reads: CASSPSGTGGYEQYF. The CDR3 coding sequence is TGTGCCAGCAGCCCCTCCGGGACAGGGGGCTACGAGCAGTACTTC.

This clone is a singleton in its sample. The chain has TRBV5-6 and TRBJ2-1; TRBD2 is a possible D gene (7 bases). Trimming pared 0 bases from V and 0 bases from J, leaving 13 bases between. Germline CDR1 and CDR2: SGHDT and YYEEEE. There are 17 residues in the CDR3. The CDR3 reads CASSLAEGGASYNEQFF. Here the CDR3 DNA reads TGTGCCAGCAGCTTGGCCGAGGGGGGGGCCTCCTACAATGAGCAGTTCTTC.

The CDR3 DNA reads as TGTGCCAGCAGTTCCGACGGGGGAGAGACCCAGTACTTC. Its translation: CASSSDGGETQYF. The rearrangement uses TRBV27 and TRBJ2-5, with a possible D match to TRBD2 (6 bases). The CDR3 is 13 residues long. Between the trimmed V and J ends, which lost 4 bases and 4 bases, there was a span of 10 bases. Germline values: CDR1 MNHEY, CDR2 SMNVEV (reference sequence).

The chain couples TRBV19 to TRBJ2-5, with D possibly matching TRBD2 (6 bases). The CDR3 covers 16 residues. Looked up from germline, CDR1 is LNHDA and CDR2 is SQIVND (reference sequence). V was trimmed by 5 bases and J by 4 bases, leaving 20 bases between them. The CDR3 reads CASSGGLGGKAETQYF. CDR3 coding DNA: TGTGCCAGTAGTGGGGGACTCGGGGGAAAGGCAGAGACCCAGTACTTC.

The V gene is TRBV7-6, the J gene TRBJ2-7; TRBD1 matches 10 bases. Per germline, CDR1 SGHVS and CDR2 FNYEAQ. The CDR3 is made up of 14 amino acids. The ends lost 6 bases at V and 5 bases at J; junction bases unmatched: 7. This CDR3 reads CASRSRDRGNEQYF. CDR3 sequence (DNA): TGTGCCAGCAGATCCCGGGACAGGGGCAACGAGCAGTACTTC.

This clone was picked up one time. The DNA of the CDR3 is TGTGCCAGCTCACCGGGAGTTTTGGGGAAGTTCTTC. This translates into CASSPGVLGKFF. The V call is TRBV18, the J call TRBJ2-1; D possibly corresponds to TRBD2 (5 bases). Germline assignment: CDR1 KGHSH and CDR2 LQKENI. V was clipped by 3 bases and J by 14 bases, with 14 bases between them. The CDR3 length is 12 residues.

The V gene is TRBV7-9, the J gene TRBJ2-7; TRBD1 aligns across 8 bases. V gave up 7 bases and J gave up 1 base; unmatched junction bases: 6. CDR3 length: 14 amino acids. The germline V gene has CDR1 SEHNR and CDR2 FQNEAQ (reference sequence). CDR3 residues: CASKLGQGSYEQYF. CDR3 coding DNA: TGTGCCAGCAAGCTCGGACAGGGTTCCTACGAGCAGTACTTC.

This chain uses TRBV2 with TRBJ1-2; 7 bases line up with TRBD1. Germline trimming cut 4 bases from V and 3 bases from J; bases unmatched to any gene: 5. The CDR3 has 14 amino acids. Germline-derived CDR1 and CDR2 are SNHLY and FYNNEI. CDR3: CASSAQGPYYGYTF. The DNA of the CDR3 is TGTGCCAGCAGTGCACAGGGGCCTTACTATGGCTACACCTTC.

The table lists this clone with a few counts. DNA for the CDR3: TGTGCCAGCAGAGTAGGATCGGGGCCCCAGCATTTT. Amino acid sequence: CASRVGSGPQHF. The V call is TRBV27, the J call TRBJ1-5; D remains ambiguous. V was pared by 6 bases and J by 9 bases, with 12 bases between. The CDR3 is made up of 12 amino acids. Germline lookup yields CDR1 MNHEY and CDR2 SMNVEV (reference sequence).

The rearrangement uses TRBV5-1 and TRBJ2-5, with 8 bases identical to TRBD1. This CDR3 comprises 14 residues. V was clipped by 3 bases and J by 5 bases; unmatched bases: 6. Germline V CDR1 and CDR2: SGHRS, YFSETQ. CDR3: CASSSLTGEETQYF. For the CDR3, the DNA is TGCGCCAGCAGCTCCCTGACAGGGGAGGAGACCCAGTACTTC.